This T cell receptor (beta chain) was sequenced for a study of T cell responses to AZD1222 COVID-19 vaccine. Repertoires were generated with immunoSEQ multiplex PCR, while TCRdb's copy carries only in-frame clones and drops some. The profile shows roughly 150,000 clones, 88% of them singletons. Per germline, CDR1 MNHEY and CDR2 SVGAGI. This CDR3 spans 14 amino acids. The trim removed 6 bases at V and 10 bases at J, leaving 13 bases unmatched. The receptor was isolated from an adult in good health. Here the sequenced sample was peripheral blood, taken on day 0 of AZD1222 vaccination. V is TRBV6-5 and J is TRBJ2-5; 8 bases agree with TRBD2. The CDR3 nucleotides are TGTGCCAGCAGCCTCGGGAGGGAACGTGTAGGCCAGTACTTC. Its translation is CASSLGRERVGQYF.